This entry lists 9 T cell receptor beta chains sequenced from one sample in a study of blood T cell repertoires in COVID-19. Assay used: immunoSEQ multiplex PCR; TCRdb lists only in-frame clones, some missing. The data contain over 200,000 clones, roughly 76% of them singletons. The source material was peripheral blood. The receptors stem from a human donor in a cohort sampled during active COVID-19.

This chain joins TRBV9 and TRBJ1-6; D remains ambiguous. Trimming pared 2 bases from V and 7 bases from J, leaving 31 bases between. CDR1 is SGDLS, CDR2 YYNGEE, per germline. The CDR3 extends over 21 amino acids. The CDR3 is CASSVEGDRRVGRGANSPLHF. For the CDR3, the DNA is TGTGCCAGCAGCGTTGAGGGCGATCGACGAGTGGGGAGAGGAGCAAATTCACCCCTCCACTTT.

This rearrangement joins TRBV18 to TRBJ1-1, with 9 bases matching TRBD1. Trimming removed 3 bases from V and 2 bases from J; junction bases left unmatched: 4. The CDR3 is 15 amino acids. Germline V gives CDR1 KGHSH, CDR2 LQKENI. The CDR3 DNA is TGTGCCAGCTCACCGCGGACAGGGGCCAACACTGAAGCTTTCTTT. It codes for CASSPRTGANTEAFF.

The CDR3 here is CASSEAVGTSENLNEQFF. The CDR3 DNA reads as TGTGCCAGCAGTGAAGCGGTCGGGACTAGCGAGAACCTCAATGAGCAGTTCTTC. V and J are TRBV2 and TRBJ2-1, with 10 bases matching TRBD2. Germline-derived CDR1 and CDR2 are SNHLY and FYNNEI. CDR3 size: 18 residues. With V trimmed by 0 bases and J by 6 bases, 11 bases remained unmatched.

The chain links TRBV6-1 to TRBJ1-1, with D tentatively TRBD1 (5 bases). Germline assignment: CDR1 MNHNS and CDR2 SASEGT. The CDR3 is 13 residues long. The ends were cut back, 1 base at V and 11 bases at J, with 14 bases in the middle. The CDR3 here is CASSEVQVSRAFF. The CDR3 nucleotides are TGTGCCAGCAGTGAAGTACAGGTCTCTAGGGCTTTCTTT.

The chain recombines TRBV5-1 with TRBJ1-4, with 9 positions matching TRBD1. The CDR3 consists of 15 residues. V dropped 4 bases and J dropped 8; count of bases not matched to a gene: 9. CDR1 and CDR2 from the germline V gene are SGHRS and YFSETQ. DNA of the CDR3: TGCGCCAGCAGCCGGGACAGGGCGGCGAGAGAAAAACTGTTTTTT. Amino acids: CASSRDRAAREKLFF.

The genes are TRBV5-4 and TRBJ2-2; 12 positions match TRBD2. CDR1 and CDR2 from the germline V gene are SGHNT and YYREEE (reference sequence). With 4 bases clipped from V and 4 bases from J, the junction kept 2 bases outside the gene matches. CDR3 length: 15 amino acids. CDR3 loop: CASSPGLAGTGELFF. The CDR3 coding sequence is TGTGCCAGCAGCCCGGGACTAGCGGGCACCGGGGAGCTGTTTTTT.

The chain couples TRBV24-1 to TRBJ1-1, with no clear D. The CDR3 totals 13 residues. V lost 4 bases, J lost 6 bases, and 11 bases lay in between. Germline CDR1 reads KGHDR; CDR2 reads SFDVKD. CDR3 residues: CATSDPSVAEAFF. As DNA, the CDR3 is TGTGCCACCAGTGACCCTAGTGTAGCTGAAGCTTTCTTT.

The CDR3 bases are TGTGCCTGGAGAAAGGCGGGGGAAGTGAGGGGCTACACCTTC. It is translated as CAWRKAGEVRGYTF. V usage is TRBV30 and J usage is TRBJ1-2; D is possibly TRBD1 (5 bases). The CDR3 is made up of 14 amino acids. Germline-derived CDR1 and CDR2 are GTSNPN and SVGIG (reference sequence). V lost 3 bases to trimming and J lost 8 bases, with 19 bases between them.

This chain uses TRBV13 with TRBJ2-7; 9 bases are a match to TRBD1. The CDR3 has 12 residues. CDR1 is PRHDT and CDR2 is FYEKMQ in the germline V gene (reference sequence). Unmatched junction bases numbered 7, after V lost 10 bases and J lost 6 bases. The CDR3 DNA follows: TGTGCCACCCGCTTGACAGGGGGCGAGCAGTACTTC. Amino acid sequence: CATRLTGGEQYF.